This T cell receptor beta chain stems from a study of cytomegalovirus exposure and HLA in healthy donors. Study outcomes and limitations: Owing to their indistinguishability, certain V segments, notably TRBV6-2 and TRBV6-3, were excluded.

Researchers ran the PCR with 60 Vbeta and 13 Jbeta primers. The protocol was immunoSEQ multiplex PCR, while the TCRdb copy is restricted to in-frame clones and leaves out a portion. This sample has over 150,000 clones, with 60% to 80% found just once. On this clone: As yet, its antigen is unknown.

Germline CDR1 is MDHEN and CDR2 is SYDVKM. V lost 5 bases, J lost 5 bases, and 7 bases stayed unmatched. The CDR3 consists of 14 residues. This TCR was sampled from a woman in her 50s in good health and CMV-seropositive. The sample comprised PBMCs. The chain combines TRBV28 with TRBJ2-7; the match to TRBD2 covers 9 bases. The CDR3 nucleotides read TGTGCCAGCAGTGCCAGCGGGGGGAAGAACGAGCAGTACTTC. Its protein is CASSASGGKNEQYF.